The 27 T cell receptor beta chains in this list originate from one sample, sequenced in a study of T cell changes during pregnancy in multiple sclerosis. Profiled with immunoSEQ multiplex PCR; TCRdb holds only in-frame clones, not every one. The sample has about 130,000 clones; about 96% are singletons. The starting material was peripheral blood, obtained after pregnancy. The receptors originated from a female donor with multiple sclerosis, enrolled in a pregnancy study.

This clone was recorded once. The chain is built from TRBV11-2 and TRBJ1-2, with a tentative D call TRBD1 (5 bases). V lost 4 bases to trimming and J lost 1 base, with 7 bases between them. CDR3 length: 13 residues. Germline V gene lookup returns CDR1 SGHAT and CDR2 FQNNGV. Written as DNA, the CDR3 is TGTGCCAGCAGCTCACAGGTTAACTATGGCTACACCTTC. It encodes CASSSQVNYGYTF.

The V and J genes are TRBV29-1 and TRBJ2-2; D may be TRBD2 (5 bases). V gave up 7 bases and J gave up 3 bases, with 15 bases separating them. Germline loops: CDR1 SQVTM, CDR2 ANQGSEA. The CDR3 has 14 residues. CDR3 loop: CSAQAGIYTGELFF. Written as DNA, the CDR3 is TGCAGCGCCCAGGCGGGCATCTACACCGGGGAGCTGTTTTTT.

The rearrangement links TRBV5-1 to TRBJ2-7; 7 nucleotides match TRBD1. V lost 0 bases, J lost 4 bases, and 4 bases stayed unmatched. Germline V gene data show CDR1 as SGHRS and CDR2 as YFSETQ. The CDR3 totals 14 residues. In nucleotides, the CDR3 is TGCGCCAGCAGCTTGGGGGACAGAATATACGAGCAGTACTTC. It translates to CASSLGDRIYEQYF.

This CDR3 is CASRGGGGQGAFEEKLFF. In nucleotides, the CDR3 is TGTGCCAGCAGGGGGGGTGGGGGACAGGGCGCGTTTGAAGAAAAACTGTTTTTT. The rearrangement uses TRBV28 and TRBJ1-4; 9 nucleotides line up with TRBD1. Trimming removed 6 bases from V and 8 bases from J; junction bases left unmatched: 19. CDR3 length: 18 amino acids. In germline, CDR1 is MDHEN, CDR2 SYDVKM.

This clone was picked up one time. V is TRBV2 and J is TRBJ2-1; 13 bases agree with TRBD2. Germline assignment: CDR1 SNHLY and CDR2 FYNNEI. The CDR3 sequence is 15 residues long. V gave up 10 bases and J gave up 5 bases; unmatched junction bases: 8. This chain's CDR3 is CATSKGLAGDNEQFF. The CDR3 bases are TGTGCCACCTCAAAAGGACTAGCGGGAGACAATGAGCAGTTCTTC. The full variable domain, completed using reference TRBV2 and TRBJ2-1, is EPEVTQTPSHQVTQMGQEVILRCVPISNHLYFYWYRQILGQKVEFLVSFYNNEISEKSEIFDDQFSVERPDGSNFTLKIRSTKLEDSAMYFCATSKGLAGDNEQFFGPGTRLTVL.

V is TRBV7-6 and J is TRBJ1-3, with unresolved D. The germline V gene has CDR1 SGHVS and CDR2 FNYEAQ. This CDR3 has 15 amino acids. Trimming shortened V by 4 bases and J by 0 bases, and 10 bases separated the two germline ends. The CDR3 DNA is TGTGCCAGCAGCTCTGGGCCGAGCTCTGGAAACACCATATATTTT. Protein: CASSSGPSSGNTIYF.

The CDR3 nucleotides read TGTGCCAGCAGTTCACCACAGGGACTAGCGGGAGGGGGGAATGAGCAGTTCTTC. Protein product: CASSSPQGLAGGGNEQFF. The rearrangement joins TRBV28 to TRBJ2-1; 16 bases match TRBD2. The germline gives CDR1 MDHEN, CDR2 SYDVKM. There are 18 residues in the CDR3. V lost 4 bases, J lost 7 bases, and 10 bases stayed unmatched.

The V gene is TRBV4-2, the J gene TRBJ2-7; 9 bases map to TRBD1. The CDR3 spans 14 residues. Per the germline V gene, CDR1 is LGHNA and CDR2 is YNFKEQ. Trimming removed 0 bases from V and 5 bases from J; junction bases left unmatched: 2. In DNA, the CDR3 is TGTGCCAGCAGCCAAGAGGGGACAGGGAACGAGCAGTACTTC. This codes for CASSQEGTGNEQYF.

The J gene is TRBJ1-5, the V gene TRBV27; 7 bases agree with TRBD1. V lost 2 bases and J lost 7; bases outside the gene matches: 5. The CDR3 runs to 14 residues. CDR1 and CDR2 from the germline V gene are MNHEY and SMNVEV (reference sequence). DNA of the CDR3: TGTGCCAGCAGTTTAAACGGCAGGGGGCAGCCCCAGCATTTT. Translation gives CASSLNGRGQPQHF.

The V and J genes are TRBV29-1 and TRBJ2-1; 8 bases align to TRBD1. The CDR3 consists of 12 residues. Losses at the gene ends were 4 bases for V and 8 bases for J; bases not matched to a gene: 4. Germline loops: CDR1 SQVTM, CDR2 ANQGSEA. The CDR3 DNA follows: TGCAGCGTTGCAGACAGGGGTGATGAGCAGTTCTTC. This codes for CSVADRGDEQFF.

This chain connects TRBV7-6 to TRBJ2-1, with D perhaps matching TRBD2 (6 bases). The length of the CDR3 is 14 residues. Germline-derived CDR1 and CDR2 are SGHVS and FNYEAQ. With 1 base removed from V and 7 bases from J, the gap between germline ends came to 11 bases. CDR3 sequence (DNA): TGTGCCAGCAGCTTAGATATAGCGGTAAATGAGCAGTTCTTC. It translates to CASSLDIAVNEQFF.

The chain couples TRBV19 to TRBJ2-7; D is perhaps TRBD1 (6 bases). The CDR3 has 12 amino acids. V was pared by 7 bases and J by 4 bases, with 11 bases between. Germline CDR1 is LNHDA and CDR2 is SQIVND (reference sequence). This CDR3 is CASKDRGYEQYF. In nucleotides, the CDR3 is TGTGCCAGTAAGGACAGAGGGTACGAGCAGTACTTC. The full variable domain, rest sourced from reference TRBV19 and TRBJ2-7, is DGGITQSPKYLFRKEGQNVTLSCEQNLNHDAMYWYRQDPGQGLRLIYYSQIVNDFQKGDIAEGYSVSREKKESFPLTVTSAQKNPTAFYLCASKDRGYEQYFGPGTRLTVT.

V and J are TRBV7-8 and TRBJ2-2, with D possibly TRBD2 on 6 matching bases. The CDR3 length is 16 residues. The V end was cut by 5 bases, the J end by 6 bases, with 19 bases between. Germline CDR1 and CDR2: SGHVS and FQNEAQ. This chain's CDR3 is CASSGPGLSQSGELFF. CDR3 DNA sequence: TGTGCCAGCAGCGGCCCGGGACTGAGTCAATCCGGGGAGCTGTTTTTT. Filled out from reference TRBV7-8 and TRBJ2-2, the complete variable domain reads GAGVSQSPRYKVAKRGQDVALRCDPISGHVSLFWYQQALGQGPEFLTYFQNEAQLDKSGLPSDRFFAERPEGSVSTLKIQRTQQEDSAVYLCASSGPGLSQSGELFFGEGSRLTVL.

The chain carries TRBV19 and TRBJ1-1; D is possibly TRBD1 (6 bases). CDR1 and CDR2 from the germline V gene are LNHDA and SQIVND (reference sequence). The CDR3 totals 14 residues. Trimming shortened V by 5 bases and J by 4 bases, and 14 bases separated the two germline ends. CDR3 residues: CASSPTGSGTEAFF. CDR3 DNA sequence: TGTGCCAGTAGTCCAACAGGGTCTGGCACTGAAGCTTTCTTT.

The V gene is TRBV19, the J gene TRBJ2-2; 7 bases match TRBD2. The V gene's germline CDR1 is LNHDA and CDR2 SQIVND (reference sequence). V was pared by 7 bases and J by 3 bases, with 5 bases of the junction left unmatched. The CDR3 spans 14 residues. The CDR3 DNA is TGTGCCAGTACCCAACGGGAGGACACCGGGGAGCTGTTTTTT. Amino acid sequence: CASTQREDTGELFF.

The chain employs TRBV7-2 and TRBJ2-7; TRBD2 is a possible D gene (5 bases). V lost 5 bases and J 7 bases, leaving 18 bases between the germline ends. Per the germline V gene, CDR1 is SGHTA and CDR2 is FQGNSA. The CDR3 is 14 residues long. CDR3 region: CASSPVGGYEEQYF. The CDR3 nucleotides are TGTGCCAGCAGCCCCGTAGGCGGGTACGAGGAGCAGTACTTC.

This chain connects TRBV6-1 to TRBJ2-5, with 11 nucleotides matching TRBD2. The better agreement between TRBJ2-7 and the DNA end casts doubt on the J call. The CDR3 contains 15 residues. Germline CDR1 and CDR2: MNHNS and SASEGT. In DNA, the CDR3 is TGTGCCAGCACCCTGGCTAGCGGGAGGCACTACGAGCAGTACTTC. Protein: CASTLASGRHYEQYF.

The chain combines TRBV4-1 with TRBJ2-5; a weak D match, TRBD2 (7 bases). V lost 0 bases and J lost 4, with 12 bases in between. In germline, CDR1 is MGHRA, CDR2 YSYEKL. CDR3 length equals 15 residues. CDR3 coding DNA: TGCGCCAGCAGCCAAGATATAAGGGGGGGAGAGACCCAGTACTTC. This sequence encodes CASSQDIRGGETQYF.

V usage is TRBV7-3 and J usage is TRBJ2-3; 7 bases agree with TRBD2. The CDR3 consists of 17 residues. Trimming took 5 bases from V and 2 from J; bases not matched to a gene: 13. CDR1 SGHTA and CDR2 FQGTGA come from the germline V gene. CDR3 nucleotide sequence: TGTGCCAGCAGCCCAAATGGGGTGCGGGAGAACACAGATACGCAGTATTTT. Translating it yields CASSPNGVRENTDTQYF.

The chain uses TRBV7-2 and TRBJ1-3, with D possibly matching TRBD1 (6 bases). This CDR3 is built from 16 residues. The germline gives CDR1 SGHTA, CDR2 FQGNSA. V lost 5 bases to trimming and J lost 4 bases, with 18 bases between them. The CDR3 region is CASSPGVPLPGNTIYF. The CDR3 DNA is TGTGCCAGCAGCCCAGGGGTCCCTCTCCCAGGAAACACCATATATTTT.

The genes are TRBV19 and TRBJ2-7; 8 positions match TRBD2. The CDR3 loop spans 15 amino acids. Germline trimming cut 7 bases from V and 3 bases from J; bases unmatched to any gene: 11. Per the germline V gene, CDR1 is LNHDA and CDR2 is SQIVND (reference sequence). The CDR3 nucleotides are TGTGCCAGTACCCTTAAAGCGGGAGTTAGCTACGAGCAGTACTTC. Its translation is CASTLKAGVSYEQYF.

In the case of this clone: One junction end does not reproduce the germline sequence, and a read error may be involved. The CDR3 here is CASSLAGGSYNKQFF. For the CDR3, the DNA is TGTGCCAGCAGCTTAGCGGGAGGTAGCTACAATAAGCAGTTCTTC. The genes are TRBV7-3 and TRBJ2-1; 8 nucleotides agree with TRBD2. This CDR3 has 15 amino acids. The germline V gene encodes CDR1 SGHTA and CDR2 FQGTGA.

The rearrangement joins TRBV2 to TRBJ2-7; 7 bases are shared with TRBD2. The V and J ends lost 7 bases and 4 bases, in that order; junction bases with no gene match: 4. Germline V gene lookup returns CDR1 SNHLY and CDR2 FYNNEI. This CDR3 comprises 12 residues. Here the CDR3 reads CASKGRVYEQYF. The CDR3 DNA reads TGTGCCAGCAAAGGGAGGGTTTACGAGCAGTACTTC.

This clone was observed once. V and J are TRBV5-1 and TRBJ2-3; 15 bases map to TRBD2. The germline gives CDR1 SGHRS, CDR2 YFSETQ. After removal of 4 bases from V and 5 bases from J, the junction contained 8 bases not matched to a gene. This CDR3 has 17 residues. This CDR3 reads CASSAGLAGGGGDTQYF. The DNA for the CDR3 is TGCGCCAGCAGCGCCGGACTAGCGGGAGGGGGGGGAGATACGCAGTATTTT.

This rearrangement joins TRBV19 to TRBJ2-4; TRBD2 might be the D (5 bases). The CDR3 has 16 residues. V dropped 0 bases and J dropped 0 bases, with 9 bases sitting between them. The germline CDR1 and CDR2 sequences are LNHDA and SQIVND (reference sequence). Here the CDR3 DNA reads TGTGCCAGTAGTATAGAGCAGACTATAGCCAAAAACATTCAGTACTTC. This sequence encodes CASSIEQTIAKNIQYF. Together with reference TRBV19 and TRBJ2-4, the CDR3 gives the full variable domain: DGGITQSPKYLFRKEGQNVTLSCEQNLNHDAMYWYRQDPGQGLRLIYYSQIVNDFQKGDIAEGYSVSREKKESFPLTVTSAQKNPTAFYLCASSIEQTIAKNIQYFGAGTRLSVL.

The J gene is TRBJ1-2, the V gene TRBV6-4; 7 bases line up with TRBD1. Germline V lookup: CDR1 MRHNA, CDR2 SNTAGT. After removal of 6 bases from V and 2 bases from J, the junction contained 12 bases not matched to a gene. The CDR3 has 16 amino acids. CDR3: CASRVTLGQVNYGYTF. In DNA, the CDR3 is TGTGCCAGCAGAGTTACCCTAGGACAGGTAAACTATGGCTACACCTTC.

This clone was seen only once. This sequence joins TRBV5-1 and TRBJ1-1, with 7 bases matching TRBD1. Germline V gene data show CDR1 as SGHRS and CDR2 as YFSETQ. The CDR3 loop spans 14 amino acids. Losses at the gene ends were 4 bases for V and 4 bases for J; bases not matched to a gene: 7. The CDR3: CASSPTGSFTEAFF. As DNA, the CDR3 is TGCGCCAGCAGCCCGACAGGGAGCTTCACTGAAGCTTTCTTT. Variable domain in full (rest from reference TRBV5-1 and TRBJ1-1): KAGVTQTPRYLIKTRGQQVTLSCSPISGHRSVSWYQQTPGQGLQFLFEYFSETQRNKGNFPGRFSGRQFSNSRSEMNVSTLELGDSALYLCASSPTGSFTEAFFGQGTRLTVV.